Following are 29 T cell receptor beta chains from one sample sequenced in a study of radiotherapy plus CTLA-4 blockade in lung cancer. Produced via immunoSEQ multiplex PCR; TCRdb's table is partial and in-frame only. The repertoire holds some 50,000 clones, approximately 79% seen once, with 3% to 4% in the top ten. The specimen was peripheral blood, collected from a patient treated with radiotherapy plus ipilimumab. Receptors originate from a human donor with non-small cell lung cancer who had a partial response to radiotherapy plus ipilimumab.

The chain uses TRBV6-5 and TRBJ1-2, with a weak D call TRBD1 (6 bases). Germline V CDR1 and CDR2: MNHEY, SVGAGI. The CDR3 totals 14 residues. The ends were cut back, 0 bases at V and 4 bases at J, with 9 bases in the middle. The CDR3 nucleotides read TGTGCCAGCAGTTACTCATCAGGGGCCTATGGCTACACCTTC. It encodes CASSYSSGAYGYTF.

The sample holds a few counts of this clone. DNA of the CDR3: TGTGCCAGCACGGAGGATTGGGGAGGGGACAATGAGCAGTTCTTC. Translating it yields CASTEDWGGDNEQFF. The chain has TRBV28 and TRBJ2-1; 7 nucleotides line up with TRBD2. V was pared by 7 bases and J by 5 bases, with 11 bases of the junction left unmatched. This CDR3 has 15 amino acids. Germline V gene lookup returns CDR1 MDHEN and CDR2 SYDVKM.

This clone was recorded a few times. J is TRBJ2-3 and V is TRBV6-1, with D tentatively TRBD2 (5 bases). Germline-derived CDR1 and CDR2 are MNHNS and SASEGT. CDR3 length equals 15 residues. V shed 5 bases and J shed 2 bases, with 14 bases lying between them. DNA of the CDR3: TGTGCCAGCAGTCCTACACGGGGTGTCACAGATACGCAGTATTTT. This translates into CASSPTRGVTDTQYF.

CDR3 loop: CASGSSTDEVLKTQYF. The CDR3, as DNA: TGTGCCAGCGGAAGCTCGACAGATGAGGTTTTGAAGACCCAGTACTTC. The rearrangement joins TRBV5-4 to TRBJ2-5, with D perhaps matching TRBD1 (5 bases). The CDR3 covers 16 residues. Looked up from germline, CDR1 is SGHNT and CDR2 is YYREEE (reference sequence). V lost 7 bases and J lost 6, with 25 bases in between.

V usage is TRBV5-1 and J usage is TRBJ1-1; D perhaps matches TRBD1 (6 bases). The CDR3 is 15 residues long. Germline V gene sequence: CDR1 SGHRS, CDR2 YFSETQ. Deletions cut 2 bases from V and 0 bases from J, with 11 bases between. The DNA for the CDR3 is TGCGCCAGCAGCTTCCAGGGGTTTGTGAACACTGAAGCTTTCTTT. Translating it yields CASSFQGFVNTEAFF.

The J gene is TRBJ2-2, the V gene TRBV28, with TRBD2 as a possible D gene (6 bases). Germline CDR1 reads MDHEN; CDR2 reads SYDVKM. The CDR3 runs to 16 residues. V was clipped by 6 bases and J by 4 bases, with 18 bases between them. CDR3 in amino acids: CASRPPKTSLTGELFF. The CDR3 coding sequence is TGTGCCAGCAGACCACCGAAGACTAGTCTCACCGGGGAGCTGTTTTTT.

The chain employs TRBV5-1 and TRBJ2-1; D is perhaps TRBD1 (6 bases). This CDR3 region has 14 residues. The V and J ends lost 0 bases and 5 bases respectively, with 9 bases between them. Germline V gene lookup returns CDR1 SGHRS and CDR2 YFSETQ. The CDR3 loop reads CASSLEAGDNEQFF. In nucleotides, the CDR3 is TGCGCCAGCAGCTTGGAGGCAGGGGACAATGAGCAGTTCTTC. Full variable domain (outside the CDR3, taken from reference TRBV5-1 and TRBJ2-1): KAGVTQTPRYLIKTRGQQVTLSCSPISGHRSVSWYQQTPGQGLQFLFEYFSETQRNKGNFPGRFSGRQFSNSRSEMNVSTLELGDSALYLCASSLEAGDNEQFFGPGTRLTVL.

The chain employs TRBV6-5 and TRBJ1-2; no firm D call. This CDR3 has 14 residues. With 0 bases removed from V and 3 bases from J, the gap between germline ends came to 8 bases. Looked up from germline, CDR1 is MNHEY and CDR2 is SVGAGI. In DNA form, the CDR3 reads TGTGCCAGCAGTTACTCGGAAAGCGACTATGGCTACACCTTC. It encodes CASSYSESDYGYTF.

This sequence joins TRBV7-2 and TRBJ2-2; D call uncertain. The CDR3 consists of 15 residues. The V gene lost 2 bases and the J gene lost 6 bases, with 13 bases spanning the gap. Germline V gene sequence: CDR1 SGHTA, CDR2 FQGNSA. The CDR3 loop is CASSLSPGVAGELFF. In DNA form, the CDR3 reads TGTGCCAGCAGCTTAAGTCCGGGTGTCGCCGGGGAGCTGTTTTTT.

The gene calls are TRBV10-3 and TRBJ1-1; no reliable D call. Trimming stripped 8 bases from V and 1 base from J, with 20 bases between. The CDR3 extends over 16 amino acids. Per germline, CDR1 ENHRY and CDR2 SYGVKD. In DNA form, the CDR3 reads TGTGCCATCGGATCGATCGGGAACTTCGAGAACACTGAAGCTTTCTTT. The encoded protein is CAIGSIGNFENTEAFF.

This chain joins TRBV6-5 and TRBJ2-3, with 9 bases identical to TRBD2. This CDR3 is built from 16 residues. Looked up from germline, CDR1 is MNHEY and CDR2 is SVGAGI. Trimming took 2 bases from V and 1 from J; bases not matched to a gene: 4. The CDR3, as DNA: TGTGCCAGCAGTTACGCGGGGGGGATACGCACAGATACGCAGTATTTT. Translation gives CASSYAGGIRTDTQYF.

The gene calls are TRBV11-2 and TRBJ2-2; 12 bases are shared with TRBD1. After removal of 5 bases from V and 4 bases from J, the junction contained 5 bases not matched to a gene. Germline CDR1 and CDR2: SGHAT and FQNNGV. This CDR3 is 16 amino acids long. DNA for the CDR3: TGTGCCAGCAGCCCCGGGACAGGGGGCCTCACCGGGGAGCTGTTTTTT. It yields the protein CASSPGTGGLTGELFF.

This clone was observed once. This chain joins TRBV6-1 and TRBJ2-3; D not resolved. Trimming removed 6 bases from V and 0 bases from J, with 10 bases in between. The CDR3 runs to 14 residues. Germline-derived CDR1 and CDR2 are MNHNS and SASEGT. The CDR3 region is CASSAEPSTDTQYF. The CDR3 nucleotides read TGTGCCAGCAGCGCGGAGCCTAGCACAGATACGCAGTATTTT.

The chain recombines TRBV5-1 with TRBJ1-5, with TRBD1 matching over 7 bases. Germline CDR1 SGHRS, CDR2 YFSETQ. Losses at the gene ends were 0 bases for V and 6 bases for J; bases not matched to a gene: 6. The CDR3 extends over 15 amino acids. The CDR3 reads CASSLDRGVVQPQHF. Written as DNA, the CDR3 is TGCGCCAGCAGCTTGGACAGGGGAGTAGTTCAGCCCCAGCATTTT.

The V gene is TRBV7-2, the J gene TRBJ2-4; D call uncertain. V was cut by 4 bases and J by 13 bases, with 14 bases left in between. The CDR3 totals 12 residues. Germline V lookup: CDR1 SGHTA, CDR2 FQGNSA. This CDR3 reads CASSSPNLSQYF. The CDR3 DNA reads as TGTGCCAGCAGCTCCCCGAATCTAAGCCAGTACTTC.

The chain employs TRBV12-5 and TRBJ2-5; 7 bases fit TRBD1. The CDR3 has 15 residues. V shed 1 base, J shed 4 bases, and the junction held 6 bases outside the gene matches. The germline V gene has CDR1 LGHNT and CDR2 FRNRAP. CDR3 nucleotide sequence: TGTGCTAGTGGTTTGGAGACAGGGCTTCGAGAGACCCAGTACTTC. Its translation: CASGLETGLRETQYF.

The V call is TRBV4-1, the J call TRBJ2-1; 12 bases are shared with TRBD2. J was trimmed by 3 bases and V by 3 bases; bases with no gene match: 0. From germline, CDR1 is MGHRA and CDR2 YSYEKL. The CDR3 has 15 amino acids. The CDR3 DNA sequence: TGCGCCAGCAGCCAGACTAGCGGGGGCTACAATGAGCAGTTCTTC. Protein product: CASSQTSGGYNEQFF.

The chain couples TRBV25-1 to TRBJ1-4; 10 nucleotides agree with TRBD1. V lost 1 base and J lost 8; bases outside the gene matches: 4. This CDR3 is 15 amino acids long. The germline V gene has CDR1 MGHDK and CDR2 SYGVNS. As DNA, the CDR3 is TGTGCCAGCAGTGAATCGGGGACAGGGGCCGAAAAACTGTTTTTT. This gives the protein CASSESGTGAEKLFF.

This clone was found a few times. The chain uses TRBV9 and TRBJ2-2; D call uncertain. This CDR3 region has 14 residues. V lost 2 bases, J lost 0 bases, and 5 bases lay in between. The germline V gene has CDR1 SGDLS and CDR2 YYNGEE. The CDR3 region is CASSVLANTGELFF. CDR3 DNA sequence: TGTGCCAGCAGCGTCTTAGCGAACACCGGGGAGCTGTTTTTT.

This clone showed up just a few times. This chain uses TRBV6-1 with TRBJ1-1, with D possibly being TRBD1 (6 bases). CDR1 is MNHNS, CDR2 SASEGT, per germline. Trimming cost V 4 bases and J 4 bases, with 10 bases left between them. The CDR3 is made up of 13 amino acids. The CDR3 spells CASSALRGTEAFF. The CDR3 bases are TGTGCCAGCAGTGCCCTCAGGGGCACTGAAGCTTTCTTT.

The chain recombines TRBV2 with TRBJ1-1; TRBD1 matches 11 bases. This CDR3 contains 14 residues. CDR1 is SNHLY and CDR2 is FYNNEI in the germline V gene. V dropped 6 bases and J dropped 5; count of bases not matched to a gene: 5. The CDR3 nucleotides are TGTGCCAGCAGGGGGACAGGGGGAGTTACTGAAGCTTTCTTT. Its protein product is CASRGTGGVTEAFF.

The chain links TRBV29-1 to TRBJ2-7, with no clear D. The CDR3 extends over 13 amino acids. CDR1 and CDR2 from the germline V gene are SQVTM and ANQGSEA. The V and J ends lost 4 bases and 0 bases respectively, with 10 bases between them. CDR3 bases: TGCAGCGTTGTGGCCACCAGCTCCTACGAGCAGTACTTC. Translation gives CSVVATSSYEQYF.

The rearrangement links TRBV5-1 to TRBJ2-3; no definite D call. CDR3 length: 17 residues. Germline CDR1 SGHRS, CDR2 YFSETQ. The germline V and J ends were trimmed by 3 bases and 0 bases, with 17 bases remaining between them. The CDR3 DNA sequence: TGCGCCAGCAGCTACGCAGCATGGTCAGGAAGCACAGATACGCAGTATTTT. It translates to CASSYAAWSGSTDTQYF.

For this clone: This sample also contains other DNA sequences that code for the same CDR3. The rearrangement uses TRBV18 and TRBJ2-7; 7 bases map to TRBD1. V trimming: 1 base; J trimming: 0 bases; junction bases outside the gene matches: 3. Germline assignment: CDR1 KGHSH and CDR2 LQKENI. This CDR3 is 15 amino acids long. The CDR3 is CASSPRQGYSYEQYF. CDR3 in DNA: TGTGCCAGCTCACCACGACAGGGCTACTCCTACGAGCAGTACTTC.

The chain joins TRBV6-5 to TRBJ2-1, with TRBD2 matching over 14 bases. The CDR3 contains 16 residues. Germline V gene sequence: CDR1 MNHEY, CDR2 SVGAGI. The ends lost 2 bases at V and 6 bases at J; junction bases unmatched: 3. CDR3 amino acids: CASSYGGLAGVNEQFF. The DNA for the CDR3 is TGTGCCAGCAGTTACGGGGGACTAGCGGGGGTCAATGAGCAGTTCTTC.

The chain has TRBV20-1 and TRBJ2-5, with D uncertain. V dropped 3 bases and J dropped 5 bases, with 4 bases sitting between them. Germline lookup yields CDR1 DFQATT and CDR2 SNEGSKA (reference sequence). The CDR3 length is 10 residues. The CDR3 protein is CSASTETQYF. CDR3 bases: TGCAGTGCTAGTACTGAGACCCAGTACTTC.

This clone appeared a few times. The chain joins TRBV5-6 to TRBJ1-5; 7 bases agree with TRBD1. There are 16 residues in the CDR3. Germline assignment: CDR1 SGHDT and CDR2 YYEEEE. The J segment lost 2 bases and the V segment lost 4 bases, leaving 9 bases of the junction unmatched. The DNA for the CDR3 is TGTGCCAGCAGCCGAGCGACAGGGTGGGGCAATCAGCCCCAGCATTTT. Its protein is CASSRATGWGNQPQHF.

This chain connects TRBV30 to TRBJ2-7; 10 nucleotides agree with TRBD1. The CDR3 runs 15 residues. V gave up 2 bases and J gave up 1 base; unmatched junction bases: 5. CDR1 and CDR2 from the germline V gene are GTSNPN and SVGIG (reference sequence). The CDR3 sequence: CAWSTGQGVSYEQYF. The CDR3 DNA is TGTGCCTGGAGTACTGGACAGGGGGTTTCCTACGAGCAGTACTTC. The full variable domain, its missing parts supplied by reference TRBV30 and TRBJ2-7, is SQTIHQWPATLVQPVGSPLSLECTVEGTSNPNLYWYRQAAGRGLQLLFYSVGIGQISSEVPQNLSASRPQDRQFILSSKKLLLSDSGFYLCAWSTGQGVSYEQYFGPGTRLTVT.

The chain recombines TRBV5-8 with TRBJ2-3; tentatively, D is TRBD1 (6 bases). V lost 1 base and J lost 1, with 10 bases in between. Germline values: CDR1 SGHTS, CDR2 YDEGEE. This CDR3 region has 15 residues. CDR3 nucleotide sequence: TGTGCCAGCAGCTTGTCAGGGGTCCGCACAGATACGCAGTATTTT. Residues: CASSLSGVRTDTQYF.